The T cell receptor (beta chain) under discussion was sequenced for a study of immune heterogeneity within non-small cell lung tumors. Whole-study findings and limits: The study found high-frequency T-cell receptor beta clonotypes largely distinct between individual patients.

This clonotype was detected ten times or more. Its antigen is unknown. It was a multiplex PCR that amplified TCR beta CDR3, with 32 V and 13 J primers. TCRdb analysed the multiplex PCR reads with MiXCR anew, one entry per CDR3 protein. The sample yields some 7,100 distinct CDR3 sequences, 20% to 25% seen once. Bulk tumor genomic DNA (around 600 ng per sample) served as template. During surgery, each primary tumor gave multiple biopsies spaced as far apart as possible. Before undergoing curative surgery, patients had newly diagnosed non-small cell lung cancer that was untreated. Study donors were patients with a new diagnosis of non-small cell lung cancer who underwent surgery with curative intent. The CDR3 extends over 15 amino acids. Looked up from germline, CDR1 is LNHDA and CDR2 is SQIVND (reference sequence). V lost 3 bases and J lost 4, with 13 bases in between.

The source of this sequence is a man in his fifties or sixties with non-small cell lung cancer. Sequencing was performed on lung tumor tissue. V usage is TRBV19 and J usage is TRBJ1-5; D call uncertain. As DNA, the CDR3 is TGTGCCAGTAGTATTGGTTGGGTAGGGAATCAGCCCCAGCATTTT. As protein: CASSIGWVGNQPQHF. Using reference TRBV19 and TRBJ1-5 for the parts outside the CDR3, the full variable domain is DGGITQSPKYLFRKEGQNVTLSCEQNLNHDAMYWYRQDPGQGLRLIYYSQIVNDFQKGDIAEGYSVSREKKESFPLTVTSAQKNPTAFYLCASSIGWVGNQPQHFGDGTRLSIL.